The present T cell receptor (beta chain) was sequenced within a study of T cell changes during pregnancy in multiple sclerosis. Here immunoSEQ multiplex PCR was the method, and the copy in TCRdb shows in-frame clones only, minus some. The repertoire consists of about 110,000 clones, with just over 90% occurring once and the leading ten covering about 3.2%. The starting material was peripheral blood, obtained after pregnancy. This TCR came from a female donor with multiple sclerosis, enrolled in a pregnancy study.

The CDR3 loop reads CASSHGTALDGYTF. CDR3 DNA: TGCGCCAGCAGTCACGGGACAGCGTTGGATGGCTACACCTTC. The V and J genes are TRBV5-1 and TRBJ1-2; 7 bases fit TRBD1. Unmatched junction bases numbered 10, after V lost 5 bases and J lost 6 bases. This CDR3 region has 14 residues. Germline V lookup: CDR1 SGHRS, CDR2 YFSETQ.